Sequencing of this T cell receptor beta chain was carried out in a study of shared clonotypes between healthy human individuals. About the research overall: Each donor contributed plates that comprised three CD4 naive, three CD4 memory, two CD8 naive and one CD8 memory.

This CDR3 is built from 18 residues. V was trimmed by 6 bases and J by 5 bases, leaving 26 bases between them. Germline lookup yields CDR1 SGHRS and CDR2 YFSETQ. As to this clone: Its antigen is currently unknown.

Notes on the study in general: Relative to their counterparts shared across all four donors, non-shared clonotypes exhibited diminished generation probabilities. Rarefaction showed that sequencing of sorted subsets was incomplete (despite large depth).

Naive CD4+ cells were CD45RA-selected; the remaining cells were memory. Method: immunoSEQ multiplex PCR; TCRdb's copy keeps in-frame clones and lacks some. The table shows about 980,000 clones, with less than 85% occurring only once. This clonotype was obtained from a man aged 18 to 29 in good health. Sequencing was performed on memory CD4+ T cells sorted from blood. Regarding subset: CD45RA-negative fraction. The rearrangement uses TRBV5-1 and TRBJ2-2; TRBD2 might be the D (7 bases). The CDR3 bases are TGCGCCAGCAAGGGGGGGTCGGCAGGCCACCCTGGGACCGGGGAGCTGTTTTTT. Its protein is CASKGGSAGHPGTGELFF. Full variable domain (rest looked up from reference TRBV5-1 and TRBJ2-2): KAGVTQTPRYLIKTRGQQVTLSCSPISGHRSVSWYQQTPGQGLQFLFEYFSETQRNKGNFPGRFSGRQFSNSRSEMNVSTLELGDSALYLCASKGGSAGHPGTGELFFGEGSRLTVL.